The 2 T cell receptor beta chains below were found in one sample sequenced in a study of a mutant IDH1 vaccine in newly diagnosed glioma. Time point defined: baseline, week 1 (first vaccination visit). Indicated treatment: pre-vaccination baseline after standard-of-care therapy. Generated by immunoSEQ multiplex PCR, the TCRdb table keeps only in-frame clones and is missing some. The sample shows about 16,000 clones, around 95% of them seen only once. This specimen was peripheral blood mononuclear cells (PBMCs), taken from a glioma patient treated with radiotherapy, temozolomide or both. The receptors originated from a woman aged 18-35 years with glioma. Some clones in this sample may be carry-over from other donors' samples.

The J gene is TRBJ2-2, the V gene TRBV7-3; D possibly corresponds to TRBD2 (5 bases). In germline, CDR1 is SGHTA, CDR2 FQGTGA. The V gene lost 2 bases and the J gene lost 5 bases, with 12 bases spanning the gap. This CDR3 is built from 15 residues. The CDR3, as DNA: TGTGCCAGCAGCTTAGACGTGGGGAGAACCGGGGAGCTGTTTTTT. Its protein is CASSLDVGRTGELFF.

This clone is classed as medium-sized. The V and J genes are TRBV6-6 and TRBJ1-5; 7 bases are shared with TRBD1. Germline trimming cut 6 bases from V and 2 bases from J; bases unmatched to any gene: 10. Germline-derived CDR1 and CDR2 are MNHNY and SVGAGI (reference sequence). This CDR3 has 16 amino acids. DNA of the CDR3: TGTGCCAGCAGCCACCCGCGACAGGGAGGCAATCAGCCCCAGCATTTT. Amino acid sequence: CASSHPRQGGNQPQHF.